Below are 18 T cell receptor beta chains sequenced from a single sample in a study of shared T cell receptors in the human thymus. Produced via immunoSEQ multiplex PCR; TCRdb's table is partial and in-frame only. In the table there are 700,000 to 750,000 clones, approximately 83% of which are singletons. Separately, the same data were catalogued under a study of human thymus T cells.

The sample consisted of thymocytes. The receptor set was obtained from a girl in the first two years of life with a congenital heart defect.

The chain links TRBV5-6 to TRBJ2-4, with TRBD1 matching 7 bases. The junction had 5 bases not matched to a gene; V was cut back by 4 bases and J by 7 bases. The CDR3 extends over 13 amino acids. Germline CDR1 SGHDT, CDR2 YYEEEE. The CDR3 nucleotides read TGTGCCAGCAGCGACAGGGTCCGGAACATTCAGTACTTC. Its protein is CASSDRVRNIQYF.

This clone showed up just a few times. V is TRBV6-1 and J is TRBJ1-3; D possibly corresponds to TRBD1 (6 bases). This CDR3 has 16 amino acids. V lost 2 bases, J lost 9 bases, and 20 bases lay in between. CDR1 and CDR2 from the germline V gene are MNHNS and SASEGT. The CDR3 here is CASSERLGASAVTIYF. CDR3 nucleotides: TGTGCCAGCAGTGAACGGCTGGGGGCCTCGGCGGTCACCATATATTTT.

The chain employs TRBV15 and TRBJ1-1, with D perhaps matching TRBD1 (5 bases). The CDR3 covers 15 residues. Germline V CDR1 and CDR2: LNHNV, YYDKDF (reference sequence). V dropped 0 bases and J dropped 7 bases, with 15 bases sitting between them. Here the CDR3 reads CATSRDRREGSEAFF. CDR3 in DNA: TGTGCCACCAGCAGAGATCGCAGGGAGGGGAGTGAAGCTTTCTTT.

The chain links TRBV7-3 to TRBJ2-5, with TRBD1 matching 12 bases. In germline, CDR1 is SGHTA, CDR2 FQGTGA. This CDR3 has 15 amino acids. J gave up 5 bases and V 6 bases, and 7 bases lay outside the gene matches. CDR3 in DNA: TGTGCCAGCAGGGATGGGACAGGGGGCGCGGAGACCCAGTACTTC. Encoded protein: CASRDGTGGAETQYF.

Details on this clone: A junction boundary mismatches the germline segment, possibly from a read error. The chain uses TRBV5-1 and TRBJ1-5, with D possibly being TRBD1 (6 bases). Germline-derived CDR1 and CDR2 are SGHRS and YFSETQ. The CDR3 loop spans 15 amino acids. The CDR3 loop is CVSSLWGGRGQPQHF. In nucleotides, the CDR3 is TGCGTCAGCAGCTTGTGGGGGGGCAGGGGACAGCCCCAGCATTTT.

This chain joins TRBV27 and TRBJ1-5; TRBD1 aligns across 9 bases. CDR1 and CDR2 from the germline V gene are MNHEY and SMNVEV (reference sequence). The CDR3 covers 16 residues. Trimming removed 6 bases from V and 2 bases from J; junction bases left unmatched: 8. CDR3 DNA: TGTGCCAGCAGCCACCTACAGGGGGCAGGCAATCAGCCCCAGCATTTT. This translates into CASSHLQGAGNQPQHF.

The chain employs TRBV18 and TRBJ2-1; the match to TRBD1 covers 7 bases. With 6 bases clipped from V and 0 bases from J, the junction kept 5 bases outside the gene matches. The germline V gene encodes CDR1 KGHSH and CDR2 LQKENI. The CDR3 covers 15 residues. CDR3 in DNA: TGTGCCAGCTCGGACAGGAAGAGCTCCTACAATGAGCAGTTCTTC. Protein sequence: CASSDRKSSYNEQFF.

The rearrangement uses TRBV9 and TRBJ1-1, with 9 positions matching TRBD1. Germline V gives CDR1 SGDLS, CDR2 YYNGEE. CDR3 length: 17 amino acids. V was clipped by 4 bases and J by 4 bases; unmatched bases: 14. The CDR3 here is CASSKGQGKPGCTEAFF. CDR3 nucleotide sequence: TGTGCCAGCAGCAAGGGACAGGGAAAACCCGGATGCACTGAAGCTTTCTTT. The variable domain in full, completed from reference TRBV9 and TRBJ1-1, reads DSGVTQTPKHLITATGQRVTLRCSPRSGDLSVYWYQQSLDQGLQFLIQYYNGEERAKGNILERFSAQQFPDLHSELNLSSLELGDSALYFCASSKGQGKPGCTEAFFGQGTRLTVV.

The CDR3 loop is CASSVGRTSGGSSSYNEQFF. CDR3 DNA sequence: TGTGCCAGCAGCGTAGGTAGGACTAGCGGGGGCTCGAGCTCCTACAATGAGCAGTTCTTC. The genes are TRBV27 and TRBJ2-1, with 13 bases that match TRBD2. The CDR3 is 20 amino acids. Germline values: CDR1 MNHEY, CDR2 SMNVEV (reference sequence). With V trimmed by 6 bases and J by 0 bases, 14 bases remained unmatched.

The rearrangement joins TRBV4-3 to TRBJ2-5, with D possibly matching TRBD2 (5 bases). This CDR3 region has 13 residues. Germline lookup yields CDR1 LGHNA and CDR2 YSLEER. V lost 4 bases to trimming and J lost 3 bases, with 9 bases between them. CDR3 loop: CASSRGSEETQYF. Written as DNA, the CDR3 is TGCGCCAGCAGCCGAGGGTCGGAAGAGACCCAGTACTTC.

The genes are TRBV7-2 and TRBJ1-1; 10 nucleotides align to TRBD1. The CDR3 length is 13 residues. CDR1 is SGHTA, CDR2 FQGNSA, per germline. Trimming took 5 bases from V and 9 from J; bases not matched to a gene: 6. The CDR3: CASSPRDRGKAFF. The DNA for the CDR3 is TGTGCCAGCAGCCCACGGGACAGGGGCAAAGCTTTCTTT.

This clone was counted between two and nine times. The chain has TRBV30 and TRBJ1-2, with D unclear. Deletions cut 0 bases from V and 3 bases from J, with 11 bases between. The CDR3 loop spans 14 amino acids. Germline V gives CDR1 GTSNPN, CDR2 SVGIG (reference sequence). CDR3 sequence reads: CAWSVSGRDYGYTF. CDR3 sequence (DNA): TGTGCCTGGAGTGTATCCGGGCGGGACTATGGCTACACCTTC.

The V call is TRBV5-4, the J call TRBJ2-5, with a tentative D call TRBD1 (6 bases). The CDR3 is made up of 16 amino acids. The ends were cut back, 4 bases at V and 3 bases at J, with 19 bases in the middle. Germline assignment: CDR1 SGHNT and CDR2 YYREEE (reference sequence). The CDR3 DNA reads TGTGCCAGCAGCCCGCCTGGGTGGGGGCCCAAAGAGACCCAGTACTTC. It yields the protein CASSPPGWGPKETQYF.

As for this clone: One end of the junction is discordant with germline, which a read error may explain. This chain connects TRBV7-7 to TRBJ2-2; 9 bases fit TRBD1. Germline CDR1 and CDR2: SSHAT and FNYEAQ (reference sequence). The CDR3 sequence is 16 residues long. The CDR3 loop is CASSLVPGQGAGELFF. CDR3 DNA: TGTGCTAGCAGCTTAGTCCCGGGACAGGGAGCCGGGGAGCTGTTTTTT.

The genes are TRBV11-2 and TRBJ2-7; TRBD1 matches 7 bases. V lost 1 base to trimming and J lost 7 bases; unmatched junction nucleotides: 13. From germline, CDR1 is SGHAT and CDR2 FQNNGV. The CDR3 covers 16 residues. As DNA, the CDR3 is TGTGCCAGCAGCTTAGGTCTGAGGACAGGCCCTATGGAGCAGTACTTC. It encodes CASSLGLRTGPMEQYF.

The chain carries TRBV7-8 and TRBJ1-1, with unresolved D. Trimming stripped 8 bases from V and 8 bases from J, with 15 bases between. Germline CDR1 SGHVS, CDR2 FQNEAQ. The CDR3 is 12 amino acids. This CDR3 reads CASQRHENEAFF. The CDR3 nucleotides read TGTGCCAGCCAGAGGCATGAAAACGAAGCTTTCTTT.

The chain couples TRBV4-1 to TRBJ1-4, with D unclear. Trimming shortened V by 3 bases and J by 10 bases, and 18 bases separated the two germline ends. Germline assignment: CDR1 MGHRA and CDR2 YSYEKL. The CDR3 is 15 amino acids. CDR3: CASSQRVLRERKLFF. The CDR3 bases are TGCGCCAGCAGCCAGCGGGTCTTGAGGGAACGAAAACTGTTTTTT.

The rearrangement links TRBV6-1 to TRBJ2-2; 9 bases are a match to TRBD1. Germline V gives CDR1 MNHNS, CDR2 SASEGT. This CDR3 spans 19 amino acids. V dropped 2 bases and J dropped 4; count of bases not matched to a gene: 14. The CDR3 DNA sequence: TGTGCCAGCAGTGAATTTCATTCCCGGACAGGGGTCAGCACCGGGGAGCTGTTTTTT. It encodes CASSEFHSRTGVSTGELFF.